Listed here is a single T cell receptor (beta chain). The data belong to a study of regulatory T cells in long-lasting Graves disease. Arm-PCR with iRepertoire HTBI primers amplified the CDR3 regions for these TCR beta libraries. Each CDR3 protein is one row after TCRdb ran MiXCR on the multiplex PCR reads. The sample holds a few hundred thousand distinct CDR3 sequences, about a sixth seen once. In germline, CDR1 is SQVTM, CDR2 ANQGSEA. The length of the CDR3 is 11 residues. V was clipped by 3 bases and J by 7 bases, with 9 bases between them. The sample's time point: newly diagnosed GD, antithyroid drugs for less than 3 months. PBMC-extracted RNA yielded the TCR library. The data were also submitted as part of a second study, on T cells in Graves' hyperthyroidism and ophthalmopathy. That work contributes: Blood also carried most thyroid clonotypes expanded above 0.001.

The V call is TRBV29-1, the J call TRBJ1-2, with a weak D call TRBD1 (6 bases). This clonotype originated in a woman between 18 and 29 years old with Graves disease. The sample in question was peripheral blood mononuclear cells (PBMCs), obtained at new diagnosis, from a patient treated with antithyroid drugs. The CDR3 loop reads CSVDRGGGYTF. The CDR3 nucleotides read TGCAGCGTTGACAGGGGTGGTGGCTACACCTTC.